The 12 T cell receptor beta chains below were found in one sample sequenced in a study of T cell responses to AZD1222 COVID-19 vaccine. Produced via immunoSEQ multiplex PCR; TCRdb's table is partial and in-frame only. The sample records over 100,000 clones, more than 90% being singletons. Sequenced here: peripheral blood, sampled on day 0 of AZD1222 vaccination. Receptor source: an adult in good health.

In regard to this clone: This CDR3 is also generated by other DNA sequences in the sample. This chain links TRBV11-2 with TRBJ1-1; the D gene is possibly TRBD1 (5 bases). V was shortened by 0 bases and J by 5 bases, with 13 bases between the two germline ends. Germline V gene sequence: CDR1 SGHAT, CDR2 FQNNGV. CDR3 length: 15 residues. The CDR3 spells CASSLDRLRGTEAFF. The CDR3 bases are TGTGCCAGCAGCTTAGATCGGCTTAGGGGAACTGAAGCTTTCTTT.

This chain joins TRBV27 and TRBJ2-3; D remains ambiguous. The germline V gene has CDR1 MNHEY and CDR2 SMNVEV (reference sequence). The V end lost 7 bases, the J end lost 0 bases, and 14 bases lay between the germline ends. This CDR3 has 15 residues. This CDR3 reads CASTNHRTSTDTQYF. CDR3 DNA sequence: TGTGCCAGCACCAATCACAGAACTAGCACAGATACGCAGTATTTT.

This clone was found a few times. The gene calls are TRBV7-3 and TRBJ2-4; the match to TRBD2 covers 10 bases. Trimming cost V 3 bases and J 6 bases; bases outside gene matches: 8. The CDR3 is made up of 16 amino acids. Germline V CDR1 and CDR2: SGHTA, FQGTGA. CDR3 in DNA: TGTGCCAGCAGCTTCAACCCACTAGCGGGACTAAACATTCAGTACTTC. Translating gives CASSFNPLAGLNIQYF.

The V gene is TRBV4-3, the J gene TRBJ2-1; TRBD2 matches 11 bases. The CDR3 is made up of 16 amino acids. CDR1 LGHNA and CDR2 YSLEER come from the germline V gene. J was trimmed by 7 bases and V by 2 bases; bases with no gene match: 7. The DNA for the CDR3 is TGCGCCAGCAGCCAACTACTAGCGGGGGCGGGGAATGAGCAGTTCTTC. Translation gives CASSQLLAGAGNEQFF.

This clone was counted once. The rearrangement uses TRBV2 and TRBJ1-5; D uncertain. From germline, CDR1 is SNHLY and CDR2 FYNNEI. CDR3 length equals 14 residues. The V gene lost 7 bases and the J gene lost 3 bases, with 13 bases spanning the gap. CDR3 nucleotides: TGTGCCAGCAACCTCCCCGGCTTCAATCAGCCCCAGCATTTT. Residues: CASNLPGFNQPQHF.

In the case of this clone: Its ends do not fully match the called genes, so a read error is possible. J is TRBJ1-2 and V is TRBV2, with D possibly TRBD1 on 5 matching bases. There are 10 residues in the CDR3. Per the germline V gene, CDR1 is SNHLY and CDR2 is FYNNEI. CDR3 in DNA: TGTGCCAGCAGTGAAGTTGATAGGGGTTTC. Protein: CASSEVDRGF.

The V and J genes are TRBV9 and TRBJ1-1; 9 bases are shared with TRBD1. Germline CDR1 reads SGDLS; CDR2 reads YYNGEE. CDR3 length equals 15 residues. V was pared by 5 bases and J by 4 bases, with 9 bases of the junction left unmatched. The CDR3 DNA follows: TGTGCCAGCAGAGAGCCGGGACAGGGATTCACTGAAGCTTTCTTT. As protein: CASREPGQGFTEAFF.

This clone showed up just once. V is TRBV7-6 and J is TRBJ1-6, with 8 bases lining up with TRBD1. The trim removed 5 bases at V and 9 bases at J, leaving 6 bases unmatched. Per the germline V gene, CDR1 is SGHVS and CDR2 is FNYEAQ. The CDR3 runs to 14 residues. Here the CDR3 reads CASSKTGDGSPLHF. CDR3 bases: TGTGCCAGCAGCAAGACAGGGGACGGTTCACCCCTCCACTTT.

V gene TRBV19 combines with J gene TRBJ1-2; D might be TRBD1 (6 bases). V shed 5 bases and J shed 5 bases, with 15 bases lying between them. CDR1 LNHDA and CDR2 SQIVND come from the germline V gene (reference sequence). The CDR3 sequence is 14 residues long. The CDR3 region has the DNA TGTGCCAGTAGTCCCAGTACAGGGATTTATGGCTACACCTTC. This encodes CASSPSTGIYGYTF.

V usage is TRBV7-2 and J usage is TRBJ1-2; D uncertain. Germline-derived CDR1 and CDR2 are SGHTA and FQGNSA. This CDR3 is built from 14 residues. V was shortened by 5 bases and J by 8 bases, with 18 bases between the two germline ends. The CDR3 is CASSQDRVFYGYTF. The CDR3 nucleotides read TGTGCCAGCAGCCAGGATAGGGTCTTTTACGGCTACACCTTC.

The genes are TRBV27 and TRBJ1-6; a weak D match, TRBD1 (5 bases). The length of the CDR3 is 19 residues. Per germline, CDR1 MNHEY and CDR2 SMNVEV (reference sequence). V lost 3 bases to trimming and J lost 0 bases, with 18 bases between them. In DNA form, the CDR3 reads TGTGCCAGCAGTTTCCGCGGGGGTACCGACAGCTCCTATAATTCACCCCTCCACTTT. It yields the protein CASSFRGGTDSSYNSPLHF.

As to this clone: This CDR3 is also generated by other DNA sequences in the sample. In nucleotides, the CDR3 is TGTGCCAGCAGCGTAGGGGCAGGGAGTTCGTACGAGCAGTACTTC. Translating gives CASSVGAGSSYEQYF. This chain connects TRBV9 to TRBJ2-7; D could derive from TRBD1 or TRBD2 (5 bases each). The germline gives CDR1 SGDLS, CDR2 YYNGEE. This CDR3 is built from 15 residues. Trimming took 0 bases from V and 4 from J, leaving 14 bases between them.